These 29 T cell receptor beta chains were sequenced from one sample in a study of CD8 T cells in Susac syndrome. After extraction with the RNeasy kit, about 0.5 to 1 ug of the RNA was reverse transcribed using random hexamers. Via MiXCR, TCRdb re-called the immunoSEQ multiplex PCR reads, giving one row per CDR3 protein. The repertoire consists of around 50,000 distinct CDR3 sequences, with around 92% occurring once and the leading ten covering around 0.4%. The material sequenced was CD8+ T cells from PBMCs. All receptors come from a human donor in good health.

This clonotype came up once. The chain uses TRBV6-1 and TRBJ2-1; D unresolved. CDR1 is MNHNS, CDR2 SASEGT, per germline. Trimming cost V 7 bases and J 6 bases, with 19 bases left between them. The CDR3 loop spans 15 amino acids. CDR3 DNA: TGTGCCAGCACCCACGTCGAGTTTTCGCGCAATGAGCAGTTCTTC. Translation gives CASTHVEFSRNEQFF.

This clonotype was seen just once. The chain recombines TRBV7-2 with TRBJ2-1; D is ambiguous. This CDR3 spans 14 amino acids. CDR1 is SGHTA and CDR2 is FQGNSA in the germline V gene. The V end was cut by 5 bases, the J end by 7 bases, with 15 bases between. CDR3 DNA sequence: TGTGCCAGCAGCCAACCCTACCAAGCGAATGAGCAGTTCTTC. It is translated as CASSQPYQANEQFF.

The rearrangement joins TRBV19 to TRBJ2-7; the D gene is possibly TRBD2 (6 bases). V lost 3 bases, J lost 2 bases, and 11 bases lay in between. The V gene's germline CDR1 is LNHDA and CDR2 SQIVND (reference sequence). The CDR3 is 14 residues long. The CDR3 reads CASSISGEAYEQYF. The CDR3 bases are TGTGCCAGTAGTATTAGCGGAGAAGCCTACGAGCAGTACTTC.

The chain is built from TRBV6-5 and TRBJ2-7, with 8 positions matching TRBD1. Germline V gene data show CDR1 as MNHEY and CDR2 as SVGAGI. The CDR3 loop spans 15 amino acids. Unmatched junction bases numbered 9, after V lost 6 bases and J lost 2 bases. The CDR3 loop is CASRTPGQEAYEQYF. Here the CDR3 DNA reads TGTGCCAGCAGAACGCCGGGACAGGAAGCCTACGAGCAGTACTTC.

This clonotype was seen only once. V usage is TRBV20-1 and J usage is TRBJ2-1, with D possibly matching TRBD2 (6 bases). The CDR3 consists of 14 residues. V gave up 1 base and J gave up 7 bases, with 14 bases separating them. Per germline, CDR1 DFQATT and CDR2 SNEGSKA (reference sequence). CDR3 DNA: TGCAGTGCTAGAGCCAACCCCCGGGGGAATGAGCAGTTCTTC. This encodes CSARANPRGNEQFF.

The gene calls are TRBV29-1 and TRBJ2-7; D may correspond to TRBD1 or TRBD2 (6 bases each). The CDR3 contains 15 residues. V dropped 0 bases and J dropped 3 bases, with 15 bases sitting between them. Germline V gene sequence: CDR1 SQVTM, CDR2 ANQGSEA. CDR3 DNA sequence: TGCAGCGTTGAAGATCGCGGGGACACGAGCTACGAGCAGTACTTC. Its translation: CSVEDRGDTSYEQYF.

The gene calls are TRBV7-8 and TRBJ2-7, with D hard to call. V was trimmed by 7 bases and J by 0 bases, leaving 13 bases between them. The CDR3 totals 14 residues. Germline-derived CDR1 and CDR2 are SGHVS and FQNEAQ. The CDR3 nucleotides read TGTGCCAGCATGCCCGTAGGCCTCTCCTACGAGCAGTACTTC. Translating it yields CASMPVGLSYEQYF.

The chain couples TRBV20-1 to TRBJ2-7; no clear D. V dropped 6 bases and J dropped 1 base, with 13 bases sitting between them. Germline CDR1 and CDR2: DFQATT and SNEGSKA (reference sequence). This CDR3 region has 13 residues. CDR3 in DNA: TGCAGTGCCCAACCGACATCGTCCTACGAGCAGTACTTC. Residues: CSAQPTSSYEQYF.

The rearrangement uses TRBV14 and TRBJ2-3; D gene uncertain. Germline CDR1 is SGHDN and CDR2 is FVKESK. The V end lost 1 base, the J end lost 0 bases, and 8 bases lay between the germline ends. The CDR3 extends over 15 amino acids. CDR3 nucleotide sequence: TGTGCCAGCAGCCAAGGAACATCTAGCACAGATACGCAGTATTTT. As protein: CASSQGTSSTDTQYF.

This sequence joins TRBV7-8 and TRBJ2-2; tentatively, D is TRBD2 (5 bases). CDR1 is SGHVS, CDR2 FQNEAQ, per germline. This CDR3 is 18 amino acids long. V was trimmed by 2 bases and J by 1 base, leaving 17 bases between them. CDR3 in DNA: TGTGCCAGCAGCTTATATCCCCGGGAAGAGGAGAACACCGGGGAGCTGTTTTTT. This gives the protein CASSLYPREEENTGELFF.

The rearrangement links TRBV9 to TRBJ2-1; D remains ambiguous. The CDR3 spans 11 residues. V lost 0 bases and J lost 9, with 4 bases in between. Germline V gene sequence: CDR1 SGDLS, CDR2 YYNGEE. The CDR3 nucleotides are TGTGCCAGCAGCGTAGGGGTTGAGCAGTTCTTC. This codes for CASSVGVEQFF.

The chain carries TRBV25-1 and TRBJ2-2; D remains ambiguous. Between the trimmed V and J ends, which lost 2 bases and 2 bases, there was a span of 15 bases. The V gene's germline CDR1 is MGHDK and CDR2 SYGVNS. The CDR3 covers 17 residues. The CDR3 protein is CASSEQKVTINTGELFF. The DNA of the CDR3 is TGTGCCAGCAGTGAACAAAAAGTCACTATCAACACCGGGGAGCTGTTTTTT.

The chain carries TRBV4-1 and TRBJ2-7; D is possibly TRBD2 (5 bases). Germline assignment: CDR1 MGHRA and CDR2 YSYEKL. Trimming cost V 3 bases and J 3 bases, with 18 bases left between them. The CDR3 has 16 amino acids. CDR3 DNA sequence: TGCGCCAGCAGCCATCCCTGGGAGAAGCCGGACTACGAGCAGTACTTC. Amino acids: CASSHPWEKPDYEQYF.

V is TRBV7-6 and J is TRBJ2-7, with TRBD2 identical over 9 bases. The V segment lost 5 bases and the J segment 2 bases; nucleotides outside the gene matches: 4. Germline V lookup: CDR1 SGHVS, CDR2 FNYEAQ. This CDR3 contains 14 residues. The chain's CDR3 is CASSTTSGTYEQYF. The CDR3, as DNA: TGTGCCAGCAGCACGACTAGCGGCACCTACGAGCAGTACTTC.

CDR3 in amino acids: CASVSPGTSDTEAFF. The CDR3 nucleotides read TGTGCCAGTGTATCACCCGGGACATCCGACACTGAAGCTTTCTTT. The rearrangement uses TRBV3-1 and TRBJ1-1; the D gene is possibly TRBD1 (6 bases). The CDR3 is 15 residues long. Germline lookup yields CDR1 LGHDT and CDR2 YNNKEL (reference sequence). V shed 9 bases and J shed 3 bases, with 20 bases lying between them. Full variable domain (remainder filled in from reference TRBV3-1 and TRBJ1-1): DTAVSQTPKYLVTQMGNDKSIKCEQNLGHDTMYWYKQDSKKFLKIMFSYNNKELIINETVPNRFSPKSPDKAHLNLHINSLELGDSAVYFCASVSPGTSDTEAFFGQGTRLTVV.

This chain connects TRBV10-3 to TRBJ2-7; the match to TRBD1 covers 7 bases. Germline lookup yields CDR1 ENHRY and CDR2 SYGVKD. V trimming: 11 bases; J trimming: 3 bases; junction bases outside the gene matches: 10. The CDR3 runs to 13 residues. CDR3 in DNA: TGTGCCGCCCGACAGGGACCGCTCTACGAGCAGTACTTC. Translating it yields CAARQGPLYEQYF.

The chain is built from TRBV14 and TRBJ1-1, with a possible D match to TRBD1 (5 bases). Trimming took off 4 bases at V and 9 bases at J, with 12 bases between the two ends. The V gene's germline CDR1 is SGHDN and CDR2 FVKESK. The CDR3 covers 12 residues. This CDR3 reads CASSRPGVKAFF. The CDR3 DNA reads as TGTGCCAGCAGCCGGCCGGGGGTGAAAGCTTTCTTT.

The chain employs TRBV19 and TRBJ1-5; D might be TRBD1 (5 bases). Germline assignment: CDR1 LNHDA and CDR2 SQIVND (reference sequence). Trimming took off 4 bases at V and 0 bases at J, with 16 bases between the two ends. The CDR3 covers 17 residues. CDR3 nucleotides: TGTGCCAGTAGTAGGGACGGGACGGCTATTAGCAATCAGCCCCAGCATTTT. Translating it yields CASSRDGTAISNQPQHF.

The rearrangement links TRBV10-3 to TRBJ1-1; TRBD1 aligns across 9 bases. CDR1 ENHRY and CDR2 SYGVKD come from the germline V gene. CDR3 length: 18 residues. Losses at the gene ends were 6 bases for V and 0 bases for J; bases not matched to a gene: 14. The CDR3 DNA sequence: TGTGCCATCAGCCCTGGGACAGGGATGACCTCCTTGAACACTGAAGCTTTCTTT. Its translation: CAISPGTGMTSLNTEAFF.

This rearrangement joins TRBV29-1 to TRBJ1-1; perhaps TRBD1 as D (5 bases). The length of the CDR3 is 14 residues. The germline CDR1 and CDR2 sequences are SQVTM and ANQGSEA. V lost 4 bases, J lost 0 bases, and 12 bases lay in between. This CDR3 is CSVGARALNTEAFF. DNA for the CDR3: TGCAGCGTTGGCGCCAGGGCCCTGAACACTGAAGCTTTCTTT. Looking up the rest from reference TRBV29-1 and TRBJ1-1 gives the full variable domain: SAVISQKPSRDICQRGTSLTIQCQVDSQVTMMFWYRQQPGQSLTLIATANQGSEATYESGFVIDKFPISRPNLTFSTLTVSNMSPEDSSIYLCSVGARALNTEAFFGQGTRLTVV.

The chain has TRBV4-3 and TRBJ1-1, with TRBD1 matching 9 bases. This CDR3 is built from 16 residues. Trimming at V came to 0 bases and at J to 5 bases, leaving 7 bases not matched to a gene. Germline lookup yields CDR1 LGHNA and CDR2 YSLEER. CDR3 coding DNA: TGCGCCAGCAGCCAAGATAGAACAGGGGGCGCGACTGAAGCTTTCTTT. Translation gives CASSQDRTGGATEAFF.

This clonotype has a handful of counts. The chain joins TRBV6-1 to TRBJ1-5, with D possibly being TRBD1 (5 bases). V dropped 6 bases and J dropped 0 bases, with 24 bases sitting between them. Germline V gives CDR1 MNHNS, CDR2 SASEGT. The CDR3 covers 19 residues. The CDR3: CASRDPRATSRGSNQPQHF. CDR3 DNA: TGTGCCAGCAGGGACCCCCGCGCCACTTCGAGGGGTAGCAATCAGCCCCAGCATTTT.

V and J are TRBV3-1 and TRBJ2-3; 7 bases fit TRBD1. V was pared by 2 bases and J by 1 base, with 3 bases of the junction left unmatched. This CDR3 comprises 15 residues. In germline, CDR1 is LGHDT, CDR2 YNNKEL (reference sequence). The CDR3 spells CASSQTGTGTDTQYF. CDR3 coding DNA: TGTGCCAGCAGCCAAACAGGGACAGGCACAGATACGCAGTATTTT.

V usage is TRBV19 and J usage is TRBJ1-1; D gene uncertain. CDR3 length equals 13 residues. CDR1 and CDR2 from the germline V gene are LNHDA and SQIVND (reference sequence). V dropped 4 bases and J dropped 0 bases, with 6 bases sitting between them. The CDR3 reads CASSKVLNTEAFF. The CDR3 coding sequence is TGTGCCAGTAGTAAGGTACTGAACACTGAAGCTTTCTTT.

This clonotype appeared once. The CDR3 DNA reads as TGCGCCACCCCGGGACTAACAACCTACGAGCAGTACTTC. Translation gives CATPGLTTYEQYF. The chain carries TRBV5-1 and TRBJ2-7; 7 bases align to TRBD2. Germline V CDR1 and CDR2: SGHRS, YFSETQ. V was clipped by 9 bases and J by 2 bases; unmatched bases: 8. The CDR3 contains 13 residues.

The rearrangement joins TRBV5-1 to TRBJ2-1, with 10 bases lining up with TRBD1. CDR1 and CDR2 (germline): SGHRS, YFSETQ. CDR3 length: 16 residues. V was clipped by 3 bases and J by 3 bases; unmatched bases: 6. For the CDR3, the DNA is TGCGCCAGCAGCTCGAGACAGGGGGCCAACTACAATGAGCAGTTCTTC. Its translation: CASSSRQGANYNEQFF.

V usage is TRBV5-4 and J usage is TRBJ2-1, with 7 bases lining up with TRBD1. The junction had 6 bases not matched to a gene; V was cut back by 1 base and J by 2 bases. The CDR3 totals 16 residues. CDR1 and CDR2 (germline): SGHNT, YYREEE (reference sequence). This CDR3 is CASSLTDRVPYNEQFF. CDR3 nucleotide sequence: TGTGCCAGCAGCTTGACCGACAGGGTACCCTACAATGAGCAGTTCTTC.

In DNA, the CDR3 is TGTGCCAGCAGTTCCTGGGACAGGTCCTTTCTTGGGGACGAGCAGTACTTC. It yields the protein CASSSWDRSFLGDEQYF. The genes are TRBV27 and TRBJ2-7; 8 bases map to TRBD1. The junction had 16 bases not matched to a gene; V was cut back by 4 bases and J by 5 bases. This CDR3 contains 17 residues. CDR1 and CDR2 (germline): MNHEY, SMNVEV (reference sequence).

V gene TRBV10-3 combines with J gene TRBJ2-1; weak D call: TRBD1 (5 bases). CDR1 is ENHRY and CDR2 is SYGVKD in the germline V gene. The ends were cut back, 3 bases at V and 3 bases at J, with 12 bases in the middle. The length of the CDR3 is 15 residues. This CDR3 is CAISDGASRYNEQFF. CDR3 coding DNA: TGTGCCATCAGTGATGGGGCAAGTCGCTACAATGAGCAGTTCTTC.